The T cell receptor (beta chain) described here comes from a study of blood T cells in healthy people across ages. Total RNA was extracted at no less than 5 micrograms per sample. This clonotype has only a few counts. Its antigen is not known. Study-level findings and limits: In older individuals, TCR beta diversity per million T cells was lower, falling roughly linearly with age. Versus aged donors, long-lived donors had higher diversity and more naive CD4+ cells. Estimates of diversity drawn from one million T cells were considered underestimates.

A second PCR, run for about 7 to 12 cycles, used a sample-barcoded 5' primer plus a J-beta primer mix. TCRdb analysed the 5' RACE reads with MiXCR anew, one entry per CDR3 protein. Counted here are over a million distinct CDR3 sequences, 45% occurring once; the ten biggest clones make up 18%. Trimming took off 6 bases at V and 5 bases at J, with 11 bases between the two ends. CDR3 length: 13 amino acids. Germline lookup yields CDR1 SQVTM and CDR2 ANQGSEA. The TCR sequence derives from a woman aged 55 to 70 in good health. The sample was blood. This sequence joins TRBV29-1 and TRBJ1-6; D uncertain. The CDR3 bases are TGCAGCGTGCGGGAGGCGCATAATTCACCCCTCCACTTT. Residues: CSVREAHNSPLHF.